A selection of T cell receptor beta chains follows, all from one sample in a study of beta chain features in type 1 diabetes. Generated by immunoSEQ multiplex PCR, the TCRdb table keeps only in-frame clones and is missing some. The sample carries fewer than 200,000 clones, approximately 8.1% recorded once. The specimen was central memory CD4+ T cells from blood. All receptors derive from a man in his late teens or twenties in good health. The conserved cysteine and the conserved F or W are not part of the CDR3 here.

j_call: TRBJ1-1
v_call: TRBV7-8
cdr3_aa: ASSVRGLNTEAF

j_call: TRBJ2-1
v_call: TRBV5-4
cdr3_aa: ASMSGVSYNEQF

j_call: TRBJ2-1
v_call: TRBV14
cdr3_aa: ASSQDVASGGNEQF

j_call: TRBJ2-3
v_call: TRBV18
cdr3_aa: ASSAGQGNTDTQY

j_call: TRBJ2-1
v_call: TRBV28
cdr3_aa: ASRAAYNEQF

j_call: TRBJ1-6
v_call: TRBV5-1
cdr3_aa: ASSLDEGRPYNSPLH

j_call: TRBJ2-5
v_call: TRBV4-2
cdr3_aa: ASSDLRGGGLQTQY

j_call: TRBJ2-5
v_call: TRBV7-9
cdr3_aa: ASSRGGFQETQY

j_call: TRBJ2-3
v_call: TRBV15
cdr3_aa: ATSRDGLAADTQY

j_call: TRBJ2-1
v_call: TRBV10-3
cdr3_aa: ASSVLDSSSYNEQF

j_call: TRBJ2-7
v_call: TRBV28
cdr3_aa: ASSLNRVHEQY

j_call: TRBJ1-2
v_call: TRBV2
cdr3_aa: ASSDGDTYGYT

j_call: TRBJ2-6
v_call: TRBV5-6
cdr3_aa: ASSHNRRFGANVLT

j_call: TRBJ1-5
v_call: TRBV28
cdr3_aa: ASSLLRRGGRSNQPQH

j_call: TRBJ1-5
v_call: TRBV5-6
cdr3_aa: ASSLAAGRGDGNQPQH

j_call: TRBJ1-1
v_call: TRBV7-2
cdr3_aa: ASSLEGRGQAF

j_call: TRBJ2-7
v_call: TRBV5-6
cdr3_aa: ASSQTGYFEQY

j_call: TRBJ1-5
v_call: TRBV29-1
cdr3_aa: SVGTGTGNQPQH

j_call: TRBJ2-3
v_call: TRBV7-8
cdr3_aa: ASSFGQGYTDTQY

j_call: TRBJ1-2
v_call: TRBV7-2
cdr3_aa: ASRTQRESSYT

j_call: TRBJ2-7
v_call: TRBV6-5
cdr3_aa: ASSYSSGEQY

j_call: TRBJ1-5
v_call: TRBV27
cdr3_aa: ASSPLQDQPQH

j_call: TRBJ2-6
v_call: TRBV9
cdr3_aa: ASSVELRGSGANVLT

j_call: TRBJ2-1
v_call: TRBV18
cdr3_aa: ASSEGLANEQF

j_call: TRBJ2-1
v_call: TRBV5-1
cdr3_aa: ASSLGGGGTYNEQF

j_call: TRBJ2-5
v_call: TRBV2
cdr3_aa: ASSASYRGLGETQY

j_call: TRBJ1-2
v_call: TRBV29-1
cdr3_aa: SVDSQGGYT

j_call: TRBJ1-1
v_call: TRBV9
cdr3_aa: ASSVSVLGAEAF

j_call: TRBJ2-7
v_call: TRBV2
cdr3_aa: ASRPDRGAEQY

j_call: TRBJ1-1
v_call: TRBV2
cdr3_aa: ASSGGGGNTEAF

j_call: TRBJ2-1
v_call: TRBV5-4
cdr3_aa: ASSLPPGLAGGPSNEQF

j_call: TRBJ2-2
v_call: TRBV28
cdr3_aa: ASSLFLRGSGELF

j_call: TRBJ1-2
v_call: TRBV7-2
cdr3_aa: ASSLSGGWDYGYT

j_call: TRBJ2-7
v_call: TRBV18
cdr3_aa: ASSPGGYEQY

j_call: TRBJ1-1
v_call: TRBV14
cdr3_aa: ASSQDMQVNTEAF